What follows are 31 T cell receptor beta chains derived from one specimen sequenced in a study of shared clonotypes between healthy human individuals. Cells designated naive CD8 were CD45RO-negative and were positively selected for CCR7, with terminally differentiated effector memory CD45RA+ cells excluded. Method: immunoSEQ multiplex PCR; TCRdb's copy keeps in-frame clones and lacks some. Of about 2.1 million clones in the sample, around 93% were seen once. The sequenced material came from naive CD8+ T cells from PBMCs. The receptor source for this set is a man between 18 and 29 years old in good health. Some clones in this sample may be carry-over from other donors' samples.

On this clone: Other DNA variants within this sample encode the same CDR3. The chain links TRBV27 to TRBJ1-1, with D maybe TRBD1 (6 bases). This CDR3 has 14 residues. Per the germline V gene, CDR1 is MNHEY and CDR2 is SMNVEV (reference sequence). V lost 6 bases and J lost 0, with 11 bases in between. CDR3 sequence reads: CASSPTGMNTEAFF. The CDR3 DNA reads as TGTGCCAGCAGCCCGACAGGCATGAACACTGAAGCTTTCTTT.

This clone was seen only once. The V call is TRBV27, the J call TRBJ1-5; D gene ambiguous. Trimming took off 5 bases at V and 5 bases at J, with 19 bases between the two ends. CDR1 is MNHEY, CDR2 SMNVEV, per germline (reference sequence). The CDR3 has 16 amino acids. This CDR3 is CASSAAKVRGDQPQHF. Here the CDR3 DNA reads TGTGCCAGCAGTGCCGCAAAGGTTCGCGGAGATCAGCCCCAGCATTTT.

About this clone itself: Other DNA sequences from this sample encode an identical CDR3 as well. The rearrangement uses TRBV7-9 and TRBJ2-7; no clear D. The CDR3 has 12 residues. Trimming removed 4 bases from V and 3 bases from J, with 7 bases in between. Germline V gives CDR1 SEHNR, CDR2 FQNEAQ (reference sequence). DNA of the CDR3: TGTGCCAGCAGCTCCGTGGGCTACGAGCAGTACTTC. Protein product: CASSSVGYEQYF.

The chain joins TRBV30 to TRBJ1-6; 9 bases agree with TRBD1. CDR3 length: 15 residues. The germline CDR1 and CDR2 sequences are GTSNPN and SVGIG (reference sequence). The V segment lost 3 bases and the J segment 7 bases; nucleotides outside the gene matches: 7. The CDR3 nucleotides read TGTGCCTGGAGGGGGGACAGGGAAGAAAATTCACCCCTCCACTTT. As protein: CAWRGDREENSPLHF. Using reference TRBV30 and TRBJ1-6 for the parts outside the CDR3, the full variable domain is SQTIHQWPATLVQPVGSPLSLECTVEGTSNPNLYWYRQAAGRGLQLLFYSVGIGQISSEVPQNLSASRPQDRQFILSSKKLLLSDSGFYLCAWRGDREENSPLHFGNGTRLTVT.

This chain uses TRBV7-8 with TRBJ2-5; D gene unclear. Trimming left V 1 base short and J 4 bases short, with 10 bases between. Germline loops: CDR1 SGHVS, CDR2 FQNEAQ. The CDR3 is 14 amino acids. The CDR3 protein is CASSLDLRTETQYF. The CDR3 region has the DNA TGTGCCAGCAGCTTAGATCTGCGAACAGAGACCCAGTACTTC.

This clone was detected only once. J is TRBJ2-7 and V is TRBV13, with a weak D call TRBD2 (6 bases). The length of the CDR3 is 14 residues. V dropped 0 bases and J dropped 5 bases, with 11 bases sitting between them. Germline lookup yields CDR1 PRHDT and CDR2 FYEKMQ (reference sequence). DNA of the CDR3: TGTGCCAGCAGCTTAGGCGGGGGTACCCACGAGCAGTACTTC. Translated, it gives CASSLGGGTHEQYF.

The chain's CDR3 is CASSYGAGEWETQYF. The CDR3 nucleotides read TGTGCCAGCAGTTACGGTGCGGGAGAGTGGGAGACCCAGTACTTC. This chain joins TRBV6-6 and TRBJ2-5; 7 bases map to TRBD2. Unmatched junction bases numbered 8, after V lost 2 bases and J lost 5 bases. The CDR3 extends over 15 amino acids. CDR1 and CDR2 (germline): MNHNY, SVGAGI (reference sequence).

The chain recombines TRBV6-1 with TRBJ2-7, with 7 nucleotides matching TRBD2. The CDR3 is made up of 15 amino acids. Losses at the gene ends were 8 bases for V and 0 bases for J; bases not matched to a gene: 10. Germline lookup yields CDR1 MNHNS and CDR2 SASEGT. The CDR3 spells CASGRGFTFSYEQYF. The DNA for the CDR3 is TGTGCCAGCGGGAGGGGCTTCACCTTCTCCTACGAGCAGTACTTC.

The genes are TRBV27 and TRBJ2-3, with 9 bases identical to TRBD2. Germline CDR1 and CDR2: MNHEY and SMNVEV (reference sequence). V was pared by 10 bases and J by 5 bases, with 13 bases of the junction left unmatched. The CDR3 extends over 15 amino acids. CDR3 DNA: TGTGCCACCTCTGGCGTAGCGGGAGCGGTAGATACGCAGTATTTT. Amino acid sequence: CATSGVAGAVDTQYF.

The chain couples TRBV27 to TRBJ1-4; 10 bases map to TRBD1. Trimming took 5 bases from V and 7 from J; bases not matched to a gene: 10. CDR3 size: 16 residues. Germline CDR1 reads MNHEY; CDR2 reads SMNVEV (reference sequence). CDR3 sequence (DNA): TGTGCCAGCAGTCTACTTGCCGGGACAGGGGTTGAAAAACTGTTTTTT. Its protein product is CASSLLAGTGVEKLFF.

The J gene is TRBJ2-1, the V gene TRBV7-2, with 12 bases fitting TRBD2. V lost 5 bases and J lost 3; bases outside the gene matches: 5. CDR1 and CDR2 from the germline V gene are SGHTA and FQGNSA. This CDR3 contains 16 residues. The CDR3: CASSHGLAGLYNEQFF. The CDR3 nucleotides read TGTGCCAGCAGCCACGGACTAGCGGGACTCTACAATGAGCAGTTCTTC. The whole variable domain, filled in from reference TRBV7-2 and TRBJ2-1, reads GAGVSQSPSNKVTEKGKDVELRCDPISGHTALYWYRQSLGQGLEFLIYFQGNSAPDKSGLPSDRFSAERTGGSVSTLTIQRTQQEDSAVYLCASSHGLAGLYNEQFFGPGTRLTVL.

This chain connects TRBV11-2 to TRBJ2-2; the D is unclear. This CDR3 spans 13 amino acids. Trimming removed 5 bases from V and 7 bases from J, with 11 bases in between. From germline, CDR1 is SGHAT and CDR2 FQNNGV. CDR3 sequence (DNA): TGTGCCAGCAGCCCCCACTCGCTCGGGGAGCTGTTTTTT. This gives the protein CASSPHSLGELFF. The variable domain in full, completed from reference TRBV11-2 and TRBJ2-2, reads EAGVAQSPRYKIIEKRQSVAFWCNPISGHATLYWYQQILGQGPKLLIQFQNNGVVDDSQLPKDRFSAERLKGVDSTLKIQPAKLEDSAVYLCASSPHSLGELFFGEGSRLTVL.

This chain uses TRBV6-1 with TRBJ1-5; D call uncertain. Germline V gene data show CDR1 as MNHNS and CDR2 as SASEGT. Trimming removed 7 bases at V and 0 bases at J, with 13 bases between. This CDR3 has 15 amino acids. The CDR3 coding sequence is TGTGCCAGCACCATCCTTGCGGGTAGCAATCAGCCCCAGCATTTT. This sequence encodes CASTILAGSNQPQHF.

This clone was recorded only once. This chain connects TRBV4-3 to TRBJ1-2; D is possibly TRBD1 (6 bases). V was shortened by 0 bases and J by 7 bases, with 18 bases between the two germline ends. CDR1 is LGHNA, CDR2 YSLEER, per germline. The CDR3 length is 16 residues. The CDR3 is CASSQEALGHRLGYTF. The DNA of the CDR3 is TGCGCCAGCAGCCAAGAGGCCTTGGGACACCGCCTTGGCTACACCTTC.

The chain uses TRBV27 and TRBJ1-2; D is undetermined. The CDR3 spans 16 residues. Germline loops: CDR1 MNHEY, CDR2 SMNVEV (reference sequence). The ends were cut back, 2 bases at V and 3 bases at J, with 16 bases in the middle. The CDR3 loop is CASSLSRSGPDYGYTF. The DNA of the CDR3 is TGTGCCAGCAGTTTAAGTAGGTCTGGCCCGGACTATGGCTACACCTTC.

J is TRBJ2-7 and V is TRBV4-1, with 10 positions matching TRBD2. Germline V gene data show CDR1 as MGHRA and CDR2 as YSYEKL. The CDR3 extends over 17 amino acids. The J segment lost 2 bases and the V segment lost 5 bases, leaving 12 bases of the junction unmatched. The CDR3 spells CASSAYPPSGRPYEQYF. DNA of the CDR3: TGCGCCAGCAGCGCCTACCCCCCTAGCGGGAGACCCTACGAGCAGTACTTC.

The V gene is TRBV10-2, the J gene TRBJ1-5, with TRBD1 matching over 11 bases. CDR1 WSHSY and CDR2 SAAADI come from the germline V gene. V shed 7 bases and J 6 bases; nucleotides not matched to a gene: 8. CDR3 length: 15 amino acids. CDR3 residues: CASTSDRGQGQPQHF. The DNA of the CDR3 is TGCGCCAGCACCTCGGACAGGGGGCAGGGTCAGCCCCAGCATTTT.

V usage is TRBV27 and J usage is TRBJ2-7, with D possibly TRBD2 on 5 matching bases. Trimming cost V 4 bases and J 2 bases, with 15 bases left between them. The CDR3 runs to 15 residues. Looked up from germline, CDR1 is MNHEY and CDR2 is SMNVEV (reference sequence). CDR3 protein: CASSSSLGETYEQYF. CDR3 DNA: TGTGCCAGCAGTTCATCTCTCGGGGAAACCTACGAGCAGTACTTC.

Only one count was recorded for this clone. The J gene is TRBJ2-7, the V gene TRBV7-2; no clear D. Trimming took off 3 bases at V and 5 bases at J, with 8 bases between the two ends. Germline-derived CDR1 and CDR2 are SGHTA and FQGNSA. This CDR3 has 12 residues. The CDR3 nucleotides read TGTGCCAGCAGCTTGGTTATGGACGAGCAGTACTTC. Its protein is CASSLVMDEQYF. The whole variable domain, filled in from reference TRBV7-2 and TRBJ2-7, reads GAGVSQSPSNKVTEKGKDVELRCDPISGHTALYWYRQSLGQGLEFLIYFQGNSAPDKSGLPSDRFSAERTGGSVSTLTIQRTQQEDSAVYLCASSLVMDEQYFGPGTRLTVT.

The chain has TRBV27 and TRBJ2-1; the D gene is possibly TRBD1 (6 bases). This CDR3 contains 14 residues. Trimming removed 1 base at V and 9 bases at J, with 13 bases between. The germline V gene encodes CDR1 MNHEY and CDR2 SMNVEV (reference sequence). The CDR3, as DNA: TGTGCCAGCAGTTTATTGCCCCAAGGGGGTGAGCAGTTCTTC. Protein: CASSLLPQGGEQFF.

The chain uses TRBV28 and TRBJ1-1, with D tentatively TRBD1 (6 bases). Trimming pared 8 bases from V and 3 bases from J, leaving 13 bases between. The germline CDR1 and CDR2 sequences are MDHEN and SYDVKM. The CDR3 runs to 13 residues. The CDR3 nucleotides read TGTGCCAGCCATTCGGGGGGCTACACTGAAGCTTTCTTT. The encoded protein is CASHSGGYTEAFF.

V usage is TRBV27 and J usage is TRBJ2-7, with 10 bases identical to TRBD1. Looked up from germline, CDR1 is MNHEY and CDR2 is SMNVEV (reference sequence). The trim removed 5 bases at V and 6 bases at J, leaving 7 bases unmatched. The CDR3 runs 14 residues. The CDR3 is CASSITGTGAEQYF. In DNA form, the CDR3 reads TGTGCCAGCAGTATCACCGGGACAGGGGCCGAGCAGTACTTC.

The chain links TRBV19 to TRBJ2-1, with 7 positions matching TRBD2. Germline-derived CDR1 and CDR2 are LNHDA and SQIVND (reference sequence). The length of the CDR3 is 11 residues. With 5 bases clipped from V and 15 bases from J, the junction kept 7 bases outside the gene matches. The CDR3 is CASSGGSSPFF. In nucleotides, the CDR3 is TGTGCCAGTAGTGGCGGGAGTTCCCCGTTCTTC.

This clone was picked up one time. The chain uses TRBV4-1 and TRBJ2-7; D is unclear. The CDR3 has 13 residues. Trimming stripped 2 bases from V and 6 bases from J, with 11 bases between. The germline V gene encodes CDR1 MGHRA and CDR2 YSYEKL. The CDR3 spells CASSQYINAEQYF. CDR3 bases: TGCGCCAGCAGCCAATACATCAACGCCGAGCAGTACTTC.

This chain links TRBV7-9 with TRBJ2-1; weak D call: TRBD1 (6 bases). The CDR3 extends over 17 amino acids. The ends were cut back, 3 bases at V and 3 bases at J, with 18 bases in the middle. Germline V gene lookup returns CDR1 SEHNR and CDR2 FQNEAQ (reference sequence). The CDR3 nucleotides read TGTGCCAGCAGCTTCATGAGTGGGACATCAATCTACAATGAGCAGTTCTTC. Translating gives CASSFMSGTSIYNEQFF.

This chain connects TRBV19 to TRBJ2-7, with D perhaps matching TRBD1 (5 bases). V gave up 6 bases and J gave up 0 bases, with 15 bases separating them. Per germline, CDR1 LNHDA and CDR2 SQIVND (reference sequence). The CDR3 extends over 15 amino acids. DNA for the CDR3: TGTGCCAGTAGCCCTTCCCAGGGTCACTCCTACGAGCAGTACTTC. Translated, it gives CASSPSQGHSYEQYF.

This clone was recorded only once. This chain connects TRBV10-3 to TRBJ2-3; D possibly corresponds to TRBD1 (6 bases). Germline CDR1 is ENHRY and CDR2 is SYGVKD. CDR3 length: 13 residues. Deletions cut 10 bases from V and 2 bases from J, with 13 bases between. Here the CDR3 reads CATLGGSTDTQYF. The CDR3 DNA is TGTGCCACCTTAGGGGGATCCACAGATACGCAGTATTTT.

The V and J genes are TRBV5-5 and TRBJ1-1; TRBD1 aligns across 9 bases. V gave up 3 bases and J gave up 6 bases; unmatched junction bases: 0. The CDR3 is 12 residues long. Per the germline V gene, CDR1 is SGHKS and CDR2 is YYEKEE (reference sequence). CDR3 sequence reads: CASSWTGAEAFF. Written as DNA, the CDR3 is TGTGCCAGCAGCTGGACAGGGGCTGAAGCTTTCTTT.

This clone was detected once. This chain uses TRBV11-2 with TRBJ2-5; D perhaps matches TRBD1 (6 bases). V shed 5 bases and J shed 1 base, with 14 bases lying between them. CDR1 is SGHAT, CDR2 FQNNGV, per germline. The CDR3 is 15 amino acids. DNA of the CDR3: TGTGCCAGCAGCCCGGGACAAGCCGCCCAAGAGACCCAGTACTTC. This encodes CASSPGQAAQETQYF.

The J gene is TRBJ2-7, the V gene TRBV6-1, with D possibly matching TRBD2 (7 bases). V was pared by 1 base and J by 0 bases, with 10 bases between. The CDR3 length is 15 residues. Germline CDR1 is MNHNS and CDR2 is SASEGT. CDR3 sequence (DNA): TGTGCCAGCAGTGAAGTTAGGGGGGGCTCCTACGAGCAGTACTTC. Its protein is CASSEVRGGSYEQYF.

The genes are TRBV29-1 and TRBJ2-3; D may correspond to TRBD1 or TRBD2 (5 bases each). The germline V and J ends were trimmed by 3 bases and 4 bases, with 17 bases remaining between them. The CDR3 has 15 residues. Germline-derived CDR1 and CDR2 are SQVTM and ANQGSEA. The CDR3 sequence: CSVEMVRDGSDTQYF. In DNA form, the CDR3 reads TGCAGCGTTGAGATGGTCCGGGACGGTTCAGATACGCAGTATTTT.